This TCR beta chain was observed in a study of blood T cell repertoires in COVID-19. The V end lost 5 bases, the J end lost 0 bases, and 7 bases lay between the germline ends. Germline V gene sequence: CDR1 SEHNR, CDR2 FQNEAQ (reference sequence). This CDR3 region has 13 residues. Only in-frame clones appear in the TCRdb table, and some are missing; sequencing was by immunoSEQ multiplex PCR. The sample contains a few hundred thousand clones, around nine tenths of which appear only once. What was sequenced was peripheral blood. The chain uses TRBV7-9 and TRBJ1-1, with D hard to call. This clonotype was obtained from a woman in her 70s with active or convalescent COVID-19. The DNA for the CDR3 is TGTGCCAGCAGCGCCAGCGTGAACACTGAAGCTTTCTTT. Protein product: CASSASVNTEAFF.